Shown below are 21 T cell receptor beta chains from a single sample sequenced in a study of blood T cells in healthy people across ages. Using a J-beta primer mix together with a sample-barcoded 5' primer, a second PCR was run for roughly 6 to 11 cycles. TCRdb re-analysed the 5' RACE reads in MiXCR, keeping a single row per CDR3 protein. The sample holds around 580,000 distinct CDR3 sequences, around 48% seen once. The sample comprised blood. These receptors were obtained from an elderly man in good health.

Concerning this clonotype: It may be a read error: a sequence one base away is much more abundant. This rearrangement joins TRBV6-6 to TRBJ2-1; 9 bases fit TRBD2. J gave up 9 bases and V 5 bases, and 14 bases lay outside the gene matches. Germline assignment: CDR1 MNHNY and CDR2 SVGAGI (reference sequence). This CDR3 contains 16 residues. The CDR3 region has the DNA TGTGCCAGCAGTCTTTTTGAACGAGCGGGAGGAAGTGAGCAGTTCTTC. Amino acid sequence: CASSLFERAGGSEQFF.

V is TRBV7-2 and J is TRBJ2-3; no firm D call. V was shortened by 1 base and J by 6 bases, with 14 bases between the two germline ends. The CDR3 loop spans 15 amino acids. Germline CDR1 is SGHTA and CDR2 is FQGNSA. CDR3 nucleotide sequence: TGTGCCAGCAGCTTAGTGGCCCCAATTGGGGATACGCAGTATTTT. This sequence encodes CASSLVAPIGDTQYF.

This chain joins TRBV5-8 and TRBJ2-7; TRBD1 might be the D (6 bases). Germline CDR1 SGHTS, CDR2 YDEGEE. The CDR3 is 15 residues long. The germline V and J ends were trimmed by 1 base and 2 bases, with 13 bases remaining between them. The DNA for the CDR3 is TGTGCCAGCAGCTTGAGGACAGAAGCAGCCTACGAGCAGTACTTC. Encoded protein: CASSLRTEAAYEQYF.

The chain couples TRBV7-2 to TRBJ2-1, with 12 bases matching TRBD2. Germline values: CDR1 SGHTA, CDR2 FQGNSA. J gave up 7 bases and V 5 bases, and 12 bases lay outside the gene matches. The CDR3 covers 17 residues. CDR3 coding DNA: TGTGCCAGCAGCCCTCGACTAGCGGGAGCCGATGCGAATGAGCAGTTCTTC. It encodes CASSPRLAGADANEQFF.

The CDR3 DNA reads TGTGCCAGCAGCTCGCAGGGGAACAATGAGCAGTACTTC. This gives the protein CASSSQGNNEQYF. J is TRBJ2-1 and V is TRBV7-9; TRBD1 might be the D (6 bases). The end of the DNA aligns better with TRBJ2-7, so the J call may be wrong. The CDR3 has 13 amino acids. Germline loops: CDR1 SEHNR, CDR2 FQNEAQ (reference sequence).

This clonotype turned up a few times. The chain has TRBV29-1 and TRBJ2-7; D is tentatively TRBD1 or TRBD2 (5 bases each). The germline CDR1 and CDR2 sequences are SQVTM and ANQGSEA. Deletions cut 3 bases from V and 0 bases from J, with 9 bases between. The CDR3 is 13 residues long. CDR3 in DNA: TGCAGCGTTGACGGGGACGGCTCCTACGAGCAGTACTTC. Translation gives CSVDGDGSYEQYF.

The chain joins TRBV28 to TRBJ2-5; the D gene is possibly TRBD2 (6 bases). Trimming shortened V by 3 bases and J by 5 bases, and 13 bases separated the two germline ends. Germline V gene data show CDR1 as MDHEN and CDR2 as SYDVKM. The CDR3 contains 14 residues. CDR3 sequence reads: CASSFGGDSETQYF. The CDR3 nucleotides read TGTGCCAGCAGTTTTGGAGGGGATTCGGAGACCCAGTACTTC.

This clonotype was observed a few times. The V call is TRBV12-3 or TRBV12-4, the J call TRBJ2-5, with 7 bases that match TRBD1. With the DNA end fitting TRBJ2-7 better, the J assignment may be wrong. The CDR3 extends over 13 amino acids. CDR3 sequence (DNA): TGTGCCAGCAGTTTGTACAGGGGTGACGAGCAGTACTTC. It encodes CASSLYRGDEQYF.

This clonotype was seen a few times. Here the CDR3 reads CASSLERRADTQYF. The CDR3 DNA reads as TGTGCCAGCAGTTTAGAGCGGCGGGCAGATACGCAGTATTTT. The chain carries TRBV28 and TRBJ2-3; D might be TRBD2 (5 bases). Deletions cut 2 bases from V and 4 bases from J, with 10 bases between. This CDR3 comprises 14 residues. Germline CDR1 MDHEN, CDR2 SYDVKM.

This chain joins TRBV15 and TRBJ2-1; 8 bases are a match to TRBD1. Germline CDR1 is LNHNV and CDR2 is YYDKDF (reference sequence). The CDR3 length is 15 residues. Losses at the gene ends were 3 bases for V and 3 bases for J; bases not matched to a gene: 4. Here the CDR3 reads CATSRDRANYNEQFF. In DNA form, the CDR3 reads TGTGCCACCAGCAGGGACAGGGCGAACTACAATGAGCAGTTCTTC.

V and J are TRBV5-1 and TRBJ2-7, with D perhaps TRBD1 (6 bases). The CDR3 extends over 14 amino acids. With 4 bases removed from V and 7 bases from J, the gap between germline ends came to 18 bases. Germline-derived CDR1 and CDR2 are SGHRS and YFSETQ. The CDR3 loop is CASSGGQKNNEQYF. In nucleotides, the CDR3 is TGCGCCAGCAGCGGTGGACAGAAAAACAATGAGCAGTACTTC.

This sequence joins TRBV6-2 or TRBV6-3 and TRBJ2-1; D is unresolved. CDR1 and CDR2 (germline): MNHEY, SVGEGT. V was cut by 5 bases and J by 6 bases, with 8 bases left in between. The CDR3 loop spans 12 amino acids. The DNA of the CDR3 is TGTGCCAGCAGTCAGGAAGGCAATGAGCAGTTCTTC. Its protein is CASSQEGNEQFF.

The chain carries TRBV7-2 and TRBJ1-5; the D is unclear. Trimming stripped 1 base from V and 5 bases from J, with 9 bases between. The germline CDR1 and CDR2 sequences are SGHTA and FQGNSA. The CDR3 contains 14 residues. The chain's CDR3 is CASSLGRIDQPQHF. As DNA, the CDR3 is TGTGCCAGCAGCTTAGGACGGATAGATCAGCCCCAGCATTTT. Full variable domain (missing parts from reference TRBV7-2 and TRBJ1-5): GAGVSQSPSNKVTEKGKDVELRCDPISGHTALYWYRQSLGQGLEFLIYFQGNSAPDKSGLPSDRFSAERTGGSVSTLTIQRTQQEDSAVYLCASSLGRIDQPQHFGDGTRLSIL.

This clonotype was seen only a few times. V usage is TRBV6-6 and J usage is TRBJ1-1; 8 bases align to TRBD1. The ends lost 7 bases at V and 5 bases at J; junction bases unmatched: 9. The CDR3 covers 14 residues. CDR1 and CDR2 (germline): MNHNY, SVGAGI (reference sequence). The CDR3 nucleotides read TGTGCCAGCATCGAGACAGGGGAGATGACTGAAGCTTTCTTT. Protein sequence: CASIETGEMTEAFF.

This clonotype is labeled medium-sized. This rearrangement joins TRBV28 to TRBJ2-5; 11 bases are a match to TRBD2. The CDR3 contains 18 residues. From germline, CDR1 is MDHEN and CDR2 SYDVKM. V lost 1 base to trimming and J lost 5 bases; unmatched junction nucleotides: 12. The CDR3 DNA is TGTGCCAGCAGTTTATTCGTTAGACTAGCGGGATTTAGTGAGACCCAGTACTTC. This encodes CASSLFVRLAGFSETQYF. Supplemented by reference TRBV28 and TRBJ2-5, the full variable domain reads DVKVTQSSRYLVKRTGEKVFLECVQDMDHENMFWYRQDPGLGLRLIYFSYDVKMKEKGDIPEGYSVSREKKERFSLILESASTNQTSMYLCASSLFVRLAGFSETQYFGPGTRLLVL.

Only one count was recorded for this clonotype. CDR3 nucleotides: TGCAGTGCTAGAGGAACGTCGGGACTAGCGGGAGGGTGGGGCACAGATACGCAGTATTTT. This sequence encodes CSARGTSGLAGGWGTDTQYF. The chain couples TRBV20-1 to TRBJ2-3; 16 nucleotides match TRBD2. V shed 1 base, J shed 1 base, and the junction held 11 bases outside the gene matches. Germline V lookup: CDR1 DFQATT, CDR2 SNEGSKA (reference sequence). This CDR3 has 20 residues.

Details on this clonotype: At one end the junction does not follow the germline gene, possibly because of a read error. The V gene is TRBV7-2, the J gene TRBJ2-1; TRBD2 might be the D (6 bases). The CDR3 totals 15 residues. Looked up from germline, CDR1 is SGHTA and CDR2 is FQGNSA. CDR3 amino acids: CACSLVGGSYNEQFF. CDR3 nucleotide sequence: TGTGCCTGCAGCTTAGTGGGAGGTTCCTACAATGAGCAGTTCTTC.

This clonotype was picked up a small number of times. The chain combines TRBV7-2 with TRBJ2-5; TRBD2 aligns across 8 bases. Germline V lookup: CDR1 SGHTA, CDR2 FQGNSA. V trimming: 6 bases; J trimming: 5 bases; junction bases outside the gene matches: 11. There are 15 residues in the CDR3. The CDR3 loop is CASRAVTGGPETQYF. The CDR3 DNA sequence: TGTGCCAGCAGGGCCGTAACGGGAGGGCCGGAGACCCAGTACTTC. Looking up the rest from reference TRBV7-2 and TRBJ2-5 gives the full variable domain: GAGVSQSPSNKVTEKGKDVELRCDPISGHTALYWYRQSLGQGLEFLIYFQGNSAPDKSGLPSDRFSAERTGGSVSTLTIQRTQQEDSAVYLCASRAVTGGPETQYFGPGTRLLVL.

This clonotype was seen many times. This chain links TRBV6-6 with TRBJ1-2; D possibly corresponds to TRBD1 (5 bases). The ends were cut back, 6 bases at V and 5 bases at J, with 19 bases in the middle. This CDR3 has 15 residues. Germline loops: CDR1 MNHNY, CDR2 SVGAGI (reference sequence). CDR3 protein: CASRRTGTPPYGYTF. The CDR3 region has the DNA TGTGCCAGCAGGCGGACGGGGACTCCTCCTTATGGCTACACCTTC.

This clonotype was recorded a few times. In nucleotides, the CDR3 is TGCGCCAGCAGCTTGTCGGGGATCATAACCAAAAACATTCAGTACTTC. Its protein is CASSLSGIITKNIQYF. The rearrangement uses TRBV5-1 and TRBJ2-4; possible D gene TRBD2, 5 bases. Looked up from germline, CDR1 is SGHRS and CDR2 is YFSETQ. The CDR3 totals 16 residues. The germline V and J ends were trimmed by 1 base and 2 bases, with 13 bases remaining between them.

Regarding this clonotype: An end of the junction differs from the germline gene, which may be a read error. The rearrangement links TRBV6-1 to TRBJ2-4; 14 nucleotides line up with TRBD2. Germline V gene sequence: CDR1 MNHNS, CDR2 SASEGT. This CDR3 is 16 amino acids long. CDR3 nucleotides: TGTGCCAGCAGTCCGAAGACTAGCGGGGGGGCGTGGATTCGGTACTTC. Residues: CASSPKTSGGAWIRYF.